The present T cell receptor (beta chain) was sequenced within a study of T-cell reconstitution after alpha-beta-depleted transplantation in children (dated by TCRdb to between 2015 and 2016). Describing the broader study: Using TCR repertoire profiling, the study quantitatively followed how T-cell immune reconstitution unfolded in children after TCRalphabeta/CD19-depleted allogeneic hematopoietic cell transplantation. What the study reported, not specific to this receptor: The frequencies of hyperexpanded clones fell over the following months, and after one year, T-cell counts and TCRbeta diversity were mostly attributed to newly produced T cells. About two months after transplant, the apparently early recovery of alphabetaT-cell counts reportedly depended on just several hundred clones that had expanded rapidly and came from non-depleted graft cells. The high TCRbeta diversity at day 60 in some patients was ascribed to recipient T cells and intrathymic progenitors that had survived conditioning.

In light of the paper, this sample's treatment or condition label describes: allogeneic hematopoietic cell transplantation with graft depleted of TCRalphabeta T cells and CD19 B cells. Transplant recipients were children who received TCRalphabeta/CD19-depleted allogeneic hematopoietic cell grafts. V is reduced by 3 bases and J by 1 base, leaving a spacing of 12 bases between them. The CDR3 runs 15 residues from the cysteine to the phenylalanine. Just CDR3 DNA is preserved here, 45 bases in frame from base 1. Per the germline V gene, KGHSH is the CDR1 and LQKENI is the CDR2. The sample holds a few counts of this clonotype. The specificity of this receptor is unknown. Per-base qualities were not stored, and no clone one base away is much larger. Libraries were constructed by PCR. The sample was run on an Illumina HiSeq 2500. To normalize quantification of the TCRbeta repertoire, the TCR libraries were built with molecular barcoding that relied on unique molecular identifiers. The raw public reads went through TCRdb reprocessing: fastp at Q25, MiXCR clone calling, in-frame beta chains kept. Duplicate CDR3 protein sequences are folded into a single record with the most common DNA and genes. Across this sample there are hundreds of thousands of distinct CDR3 sequences, with around 25% seen only once. The ten largest clones capture 4.5% to 5.5% of the sample.

The TCR originated in a female patient between 2 and 15 years old who had a stem cell transplant for congenital amegakaryocytic thrombocytopenia, so the T cells may come from the graft donor. The sequencing here drew on PBMCs, mostly from graft donor cells, taken 360 days after TCRalphabeta/CD19-depleted stem cell transplant. The rearrangement joined TRBV18 to TRBJ1-1; tentative D gene TRBD1, with 6 bases matching. The CDR3 region reads CASSPSGHRNTEAFF. The DNA sequence reads TGTGCCAGCTCACCGTCGGGACACCGGAACACTGAAGCTTTCTTT. Reference TRBV18 and TRBJ1-1 proteins supply the regions before and after the CDR3; the full variable domain is: NAGVMQNPRHLVRRRGQEARLRCSPMKGHSHVYWYRQLPEEGLKFMVYLQKENIIDESGMPKERFSAEFPKEGPSILRIQQVVRGDSAAYFCASSPSGHRNTEAFFGQGTRLTVV.